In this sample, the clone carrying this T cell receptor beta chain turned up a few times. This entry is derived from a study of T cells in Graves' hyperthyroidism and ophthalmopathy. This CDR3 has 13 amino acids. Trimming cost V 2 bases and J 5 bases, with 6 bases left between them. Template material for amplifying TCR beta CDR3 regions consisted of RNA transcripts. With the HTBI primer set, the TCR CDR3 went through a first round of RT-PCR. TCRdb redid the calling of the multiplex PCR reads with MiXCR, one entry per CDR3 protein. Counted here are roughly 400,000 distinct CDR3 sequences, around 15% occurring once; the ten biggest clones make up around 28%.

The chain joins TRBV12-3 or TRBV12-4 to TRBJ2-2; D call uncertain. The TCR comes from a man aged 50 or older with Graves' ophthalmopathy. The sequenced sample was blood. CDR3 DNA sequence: TGTGCCAGCAGTTTATTAGCTACCGGGGAGCTGTTTTTT. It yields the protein CASSLLATGELFF.